A single TCR beta chain is shown here with its context. The CDR3 is 14 amino acids. The ends lost 1 base at V and 2 bases at J; junction bases unmatched: 3. The germline CDR1 and CDR2 sequences are SQVTM and ANQGSEA. This record comes from a study of blood T cell repertoires in COVID-19. About the study: COVID-19 samples, acute and convalescent, were from the United States, Italy and Spain. PBMCs, B-cell-depleted T cells, or T cells provided the cDNA or gDNA that made up the material.

Original processing methods: Reference gene primer amplification gave nucleated cell count estimates. Generated by immunoSEQ multiplex PCR, the TCRdb table keeps only in-frame clones and is missing some. V and J calls and clone size are as listed in that table; D and trimming were resolved from the DNA. The sample carries about 170,000 clones, approximately 87% recorded once. The TCR sequence derives from a young man with active or convalescent COVID-19. The specimen was peripheral blood. The chain uses TRBV29-1 and TRBJ2-5, with TRBD1 matching over 8 bases. Here the CDR3 reads CSVEGQGLQETQYF. The CDR3 nucleotides read TGCAGCGTTGAAGGACAGGGGCTGCAAGAGACCCAGTACTTC.